Shown below are 10 T cell receptor beta chains from a single sample sequenced in a study of blood T cell repertoires in COVID-19. TCRdb's copy holds only in-frame clones and misses some; the assay was immunoSEQ multiplex PCR. The sample lists 160,000 or so clones; over 80% were seen once. The sample comprised peripheral blood. The receptors stem from a man between 65 and 79 years old who had recovered from COVID-19.

The rearrangement links TRBV6-5 to TRBJ2-1; 10 nucleotides align to TRBD2. The germline V gene encodes CDR1 MNHEY and CDR2 SVGAGI. Trimming cost V 6 bases and J 10 bases; bases outside gene matches: 12. The CDR3 is 15 amino acids. In DNA form, the CDR3 reads TGTGCCAGCAGAACCGGGACTAGCGCTTCGGTAGAGCAGTTCTTC. Protein product: CASRTGTSASVEQFF.

This chain connects TRBV6-5 to TRBJ2-5; TRBD2 matches 8 bases. Germline CDR1 is MNHEY and CDR2 is SVGAGI. This CDR3 comprises 12 residues. V shed 2 bases and J 13 bases; nucleotides not matched to a gene: 6. The CDR3 region has the DNA TGTGCCAGCAGTTACGGTAGCGGGACTCTGTACTTC. The encoded protein is CASSYGSGTLYF.

The chain carries TRBV27 and TRBJ2-3; 7 bases map to TRBD2. With 6 bases clipped from V and 1 base from J, the junction kept 7 bases outside the gene matches. The CDR3 contains 15 residues. Germline CDR1 reads MNHEY; CDR2 reads SMNVEV (reference sequence). CDR3 region: CASRQERGRTDTQYF. The CDR3 DNA follows: TGTGCCAGCAGGCAGGAGCGGGGACGCACAGATACGCAGTATTTT.

The chain uses TRBV25-1 and TRBJ1-6, with 8 bases aligning to TRBD1. Germline V lookup: CDR1 MGHDK, CDR2 SYGVNS. The CDR3 has 14 amino acids. The ends lost 3 bases at V and 6 bases at J; junction bases unmatched: 1. CDR3 DNA sequence: TGTGCCAGCAGTGAGGACAGGGCTAATTCACCCCTCCACTTT. Protein product: CASSEDRANSPLHF.

In DNA, the CDR3 is TGCGCCAGCAGCTTGGGTCCCACGAGCGATGAGCAGTTCTTC. Its translation: CASSLGPTSDEQFF. V usage is TRBV5-1 and J usage is TRBJ2-1; no firm D call. V lost 0 bases and J lost 8, with 12 bases in between. The CDR3 consists of 14 residues. Germline lookup yields CDR1 SGHRS and CDR2 YFSETQ.

This clone was recorded only once. This chain links TRBV28 with TRBJ1-2; 7 nucleotides align to TRBD1. Germline CDR1 reads MDHEN; CDR2 reads SYDVKM. J gave up 6 bases and V 4 bases, and 5 bases lay outside the gene matches. The length of the CDR3 is 13 residues. The DNA for the CDR3 is TGTGCCAGCAGTTGGGGACAGTCGCATGGCTACACCTTC. Translating it yields CASSWGQSHGYTF.

There are a few counts of this clone. The gene calls are TRBV27 and TRBJ1-1; TRBD1 matches 8 bases. Germline CDR1 reads MNHEY; CDR2 reads SMNVEV (reference sequence). Germline trimming cut 5 bases from V and 4 bases from J; bases unmatched to any gene: 9. The CDR3 runs to 15 residues. In DNA form, the CDR3 reads TGTGCCAGCAGTCCCAAGCAGGGGGCGCGCACTGAAGCTTTCTTT. Amino acids: CASSPKQGARTEAFF.

This chain joins TRBV30 and TRBJ2-1; TRBD2 aligns across 11 bases. CDR1 and CDR2 (germline): GTSNPN, SVGIG (reference sequence). V shed 2 bases and J 9 bases; nucleotides not matched to a gene: 6. This CDR3 is built from 14 residues. CDR3 sequence reads: CAWSLVAGGFEQFF. For the CDR3, the DNA is TGTGCCTGGAGTCTTGTAGCGGGAGGGTTTGAGCAGTTCTTC.

The CDR3 sequence: CASSGISAYEQYF. CDR3 sequence (DNA): TGTGCCAGCAGTGGGATAAGCGCCTACGAGCAGTACTTC. The chain has TRBV25-1 and TRBJ2-7; D gene unclear. CDR1 and CDR2 from the germline V gene are MGHDK and SYGVNS. Trimming took 4 bases from V and 2 from J, leaving 9 bases between them. This CDR3 comprises 13 residues.

The chain links TRBV19 to TRBJ1-1; D is possibly TRBD1 (5 bases). Germline V CDR1 and CDR2: LNHDA, SQIVND (reference sequence). This CDR3 has 15 amino acids. Trimming left V 6 bases short and J 1 base short, with 15 bases between. This CDR3 is CASSPLWQGNTEAFF. In DNA form, the CDR3 reads TGTGCCAGTAGCCCTCTATGGCAGGGGAACACTGAAGCTTTCTTT.